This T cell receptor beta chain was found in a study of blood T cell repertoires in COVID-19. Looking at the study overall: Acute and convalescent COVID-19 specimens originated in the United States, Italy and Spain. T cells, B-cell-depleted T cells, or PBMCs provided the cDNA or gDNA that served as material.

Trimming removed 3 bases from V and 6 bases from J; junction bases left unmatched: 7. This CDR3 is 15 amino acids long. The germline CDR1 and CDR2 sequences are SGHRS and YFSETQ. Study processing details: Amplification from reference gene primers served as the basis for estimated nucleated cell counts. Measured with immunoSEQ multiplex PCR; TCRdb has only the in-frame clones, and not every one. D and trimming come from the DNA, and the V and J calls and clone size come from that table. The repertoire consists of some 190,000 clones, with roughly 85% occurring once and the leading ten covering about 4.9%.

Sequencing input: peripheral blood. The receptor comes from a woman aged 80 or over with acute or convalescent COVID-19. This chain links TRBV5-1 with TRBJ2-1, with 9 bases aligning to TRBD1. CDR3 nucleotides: TGCGCCAGCAGCTCGGGAGACAGGGGGGCCAATGAGCAGTTCTTC. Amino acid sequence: CASSSGDRGANEQFF.